These 32 T cell receptor beta chains were sequenced from one sample in a study of response to subunit inactivated influenza vaccine. Using its own MiXCR run on the RT-PCR reads, TCRdb lists one record per CDR3 protein. The data show about 570,000 distinct CDR3 sequences, approximately 11% seen once. These sequences were also reported in another study, on T cells expressing NK-cell markers. That source notes: As the method of synthesis, 5'RACE template switching with UMIs yielded TCR beta cDNA.

The material sequenced was PBMCs from blood, taken on the day of vaccination. These receptors all stem from a man between 45 and 60 years old who received an inactivated influenza vaccine.

This clonotype was detected only a few times. V and J are TRBV20-1 and TRBJ2-1; TRBD2 agrees at 9 bases. Germline V CDR1 and CDR2: DFQATT, SNEGSKA (reference sequence). CDR3 size: 15 residues. Losses at the gene ends were 7 bases for V and 3 bases for J; bases not matched to a gene: 10. CDR3 residues: CSVPKASGVYNEQFF. The CDR3 region has the DNA TGCAGTGTTCCTAAAGCTAGCGGGGTCTACAATGAGCAGTTCTTC.

Points on this clonotype: A much larger clone lies one base from this, so it may be a read error. The chain carries TRBV20-1 and TRBJ2-1; tentative D call: TRBD2 (6 bases). The germline CDR1 and CDR2 sequences are DFQATT and SNEGSKA (reference sequence). Trimming took 7 bases from V and 5 from J, leaving 9 bases between them. The CDR3 has 11 amino acids. The CDR3, as DNA: TGCAGTGGCGGGACTCACAATGAGCAGTTCTTC. It translates to CSGGTHNEQFF.

This clonotype was detected a few times. V and J are TRBV25-1 and TRBJ2-2; TRBD2 matches 7 bases. Unmatched junction bases numbered 9, after V lost 6 bases and J lost 2 bases. CDR3 length: 16 amino acids. CDR1 is MGHDK and CDR2 is SYGVNS in the germline V gene. CDR3 residues: CASSHQRGVNTGELFF. CDR3 DNA sequence: TGTGCCAGCAGCCACCAACGGGGGGTTAACACCGGGGAGCTGTTTTTT.

The chain links TRBV5-1 to TRBJ2-5, with TRBD1 matching over 8 bases. V was pared by 1 base and J by 2 bases, with 4 bases of the junction left unmatched. This CDR3 spans 15 amino acids. Germline V gene data show CDR1 as SGHRS and CDR2 as YFSETQ. CDR3 coding DNA: TGCGCCAGCAGCTTGTGGGGGGACAGGCAAGAGACCCAGTACTTC. Residues: CASSLWGDRQETQYF.

The rearrangement links TRBV12-3 or TRBV12-4 to TRBJ2-5; tentative D call: TRBD1 (5 bases). This CDR3 comprises 14 residues. The germline V and J ends were trimmed by 2 bases and 5 bases, with 12 bases remaining between them. The CDR3 DNA is TGTGCCAGCAGTTTAAGGGCTTCAGGGGAGACCCAGTACTTC. Translation gives CASSLRASGETQYF.

V and J are TRBV12-3 or TRBV12-4 and TRBJ2-2, with TRBD2 as a possible D gene (5 bases). V lost 3 bases and J lost 6, with 17 bases in between. This CDR3 contains 16 residues. CDR3 region: CASSFLSGVKAGELFF. The CDR3 bases are TGTGCCAGCAGTTTCTTATCCGGGGTTAAGGCCGGGGAGCTGTTTTTT.

This clonotype was observed a few times. The gene calls are TRBV27 and TRBJ2-7, with 8 bases that match TRBD1. Unmatched junction bases numbered 6, after V lost 1 base and J lost 4 bases. The CDR3 runs 15 residues. CDR1 and CDR2 (germline): MNHEY, SMNVEV (reference sequence). The CDR3 loop reads CASSLYRDRIYEQYF. For the CDR3, the DNA is TGTGCCAGCAGTTTATACCGGGACAGGATATACGAGCAGTACTTC.

The chain joins TRBV29-1 to TRBJ2-1, with D possibly being TRBD2 (7 bases). V was pared by 4 bases and J by 8 bases, with 15 bases between. CDR1 is SQVTM, CDR2 ANQGSEA, per germline. The CDR3 runs to 13 residues. The CDR3 DNA reads TGCAGCGTTGTGCGGGGGCCTGGGGATGAGCAGTTCTTC. Its protein is CSVVRGPGDEQFF.

In its sample, this clonotype was seen a few times. This chain's CDR3 is CASSGGAGSYNEQFF. The CDR3 DNA follows: TGTGCCAGCAGCGGGGGAGCGGGGTCCTACAATGAGCAGTTCTTC. The chain recombines TRBV9 with TRBJ2-1, with 7 bases lining up with TRBD2. The CDR3 is 15 amino acids. Losses at the gene ends were 3 bases for V and 1 base for J; bases not matched to a gene: 4. Germline-derived CDR1 and CDR2 are SGDLS and YYNGEE. Full variable domain (remainder filled in from reference TRBV9 and TRBJ2-1): DSGVTQTPKHLITATGQRVTLRCSPRSGDLSVYWYQQSLDQGLQFLIQYYNGEERAKGNILERFSAQQFPDLHSELNLSSLELGDSALYFCASSGGAGSYNEQFFGPGTRLTVL.

In this sample, this clonotype turned up a few times. V and J are TRBV7-2 and TRBJ2-5; D assignment may be TRBD1 or TRBD2 (5 bases each). There are 15 residues in the CDR3. Germline V gene sequence: CDR1 SGHTA, CDR2 FQGNSA. Deletions cut 5 bases from V and 5 bases from J, with 18 bases between. The CDR3 nucleotides read TGTGCCAGCAGCCTCAACAGAGGGGTAAAGGAGACCCAGTACTTC. Translated: CASSLNRGVKETQYF.

This clonotype appeared a single time. A read error may produce the germline difference seen at one junction end. CDR3 bases: TGTGCCAGCGGTGAGCGCAGCCTTCATGAAGAGACCCAGTACTTC. Its translation is CASGERSLHEETQYF. This chain links TRBV25-1 with TRBJ2-5; no clear D. The CDR3 totals 15 residues. CDR1 MGHDK and CDR2 SYGVNS come from the germline V gene.

For the CDR3, the DNA is TGTGCCAGCAGCTTAGCCGAGACAGGAGGTGAGCAGTTCTTC. Amino acids: CASSLAETGGEQFF. V is TRBV11-2 and J is TRBJ2-1; TRBD1 might be the D (6 bases). This CDR3 has 14 residues. Germline values: CDR1 SGHAT, CDR2 FQNNGV. Deletions cut 1 base from V and 9 bases from J, with 13 bases between.

The V gene is TRBV3-1, the J gene TRBJ2-7; 11 bases align to TRBD1. V shed 2 bases and J 3 bases; nucleotides not matched to a gene: 3. CDR1 and CDR2 (germline): LGHDT, YNNKEL (reference sequence). The CDR3 is 15 amino acids. CDR3 sequence (DNA): TGTGCCAGCAGCCAAACCGGGACAGGGGGCTACGAGCAGTACTTC. Its protein is CASSQTGTGGYEQYF.

The table lists this clonotype with many counts. The J gene is TRBJ1-1, the V gene TRBV5-1, with D possibly being TRBD1 (5 bases). The CDR3 is made up of 15 amino acids. The V end lost 0 bases, the J end lost 2 bases, and 11 bases lay between the germline ends. The germline CDR1 and CDR2 sequences are SGHRS and YFSETQ. This chain's CDR3 is CASSLVGTPNTEAFF. The CDR3 nucleotides read TGCGCCAGCAGCTTGGTGGGGACTCCTAACACTGAAGCTTTCTTT.

Remarks on this clonotype: At one boundary the junction diverges from the germline segment, which might be a read error. The V call is TRBV20-1, the J call TRBJ2-2; D unclear. There are 16 residues in the CDR3. CDR1 and CDR2 (germline): DFQATT, SNEGSKA (reference sequence). The CDR3 coding sequence is TGCTGTGCCCCCCGTAGGGCTGCCCTGAACACCGGGGAGCTGTTTTTT. The encoded protein is CCAPRRAALNTGELFF.

The chain joins TRBV27 to TRBJ1-1; D might be TRBD1 (6 bases). In germline, CDR1 is MNHEY, CDR2 SMNVEV (reference sequence). The CDR3 contains 15 residues. The V end lost 2 bases, the J end lost 10 bases, and 20 bases lay between the germline ends. The CDR3: CASSLKPTGRFIAFF. In nucleotides, the CDR3 is TGTGCCAGCAGTTTAAAACCAACAGGGAGGTTTATAGCTTTCTTT.

The chain is built from TRBV6-2 or TRBV6-3 and TRBJ2-6; TRBD1 aligns across 12 bases. The V gene's germline CDR1 is MNHEY and CDR2 SVGEGT. The CDR3 covers 17 residues. The V segment lost 7 bases and the J segment 4 bases; nucleotides outside the gene matches: 8. CDR3 in amino acids: CASTPRDRGPGANVLTF. The CDR3 nucleotides read TGTGCCAGCACCCCTCGGGACAGGGGGCCAGGGGCCAACGTCCTGACTTTC.

This clonotype was detected ten times or more. The gene calls are TRBV4-3 and TRBJ2-1; D tentatively reads TRBD1 or TRBD2 (5 bases each). V was cut by 0 bases and J by 5 bases, with 11 bases left in between. Looked up from germline, CDR1 is LGHNA and CDR2 is YSLEER. The CDR3 runs to 15 residues. CDR3 sequence reads: CASSQDLMGDNEQFF. The CDR3 DNA reads TGCGCCAGCAGCCAAGATCTTATGGGGGACAATGAGCAGTTCTTC.

A few counts support this clonotype. The CDR3 region is CASSGTANSYEQYF. The CDR3 DNA sequence: TGTGCCAGCAGTGGGACAGCTAACTCCTACGAGCAGTACTTC. The chain combines TRBV12-3 or TRBV12-4 with TRBJ2-7; 7 nucleotides line up with TRBD1. V gave up 5 bases and J gave up 0 bases; unmatched junction bases: 4. The CDR3 extends over 14 amino acids.

The chain has TRBV29-1 and TRBJ2-2; D is ambiguous. The V and J ends lost 7 bases and 1 base respectively, with 10 bases between them. Germline V gene lookup returns CDR1 SQVTM and CDR2 ANQGSEA. The CDR3 runs 13 residues. The CDR3 region has the DNA TGCAGCGCAAAAACCGGGAACACCGGGGAGCTGTTTTTT. Its protein is CSAKTGNTGELFF.

This clonotype was detected only a few times. This chain connects TRBV7-2 to TRBJ2-1; D call uncertain. CDR3 size: 15 residues. The V gene's germline CDR1 is SGHTA and CDR2 FQGNSA. Trimming left V 2 bases short and J 3 bases short, with 11 bases between. The CDR3 DNA reads as TGTGCCAGCAGCTTATGGCAGGAGAACTACAATGAGCAGTTCTTC. This codes for CASSLWQENYNEQFF.

This clonotype has just a few counts. The V call is TRBV12-3 or TRBV12-4, the J call TRBJ2-7; the D is unclear. The CDR3 is 13 residues long. Trimming cost V 1 base and J 9 bases, with 13 bases left between them. In DNA form, the CDR3 reads TGTGCCAGCAGTTTAGGGACCAGGTTAGGGCAGTACTTC. This codes for CASSLGTRLGQYF.

This sequence joins TRBV4-1 and TRBJ2-4; possibly TRBD1 or TRBD2 for D (5 bases each). This CDR3 is built from 14 residues. Trimming stripped 6 bases from V and 4 bases from J, with 13 bases between. Germline loops: CDR1 MGHRA, CDR2 YSYEKL. CDR3 nucleotides: TGCGCCAGCAGTCCGGGGCGTGGGAAAAACATTCAGTACTTC. Translation gives CASSPGRGKNIQYF.

This chain joins TRBV5-1 and TRBJ2-7; tentatively, D is TRBD1 (5 bases). Looked up from germline, CDR1 is SGHRS and CDR2 is YFSETQ. This CDR3 has 16 amino acids. V dropped 0 bases and J dropped 6 bases, with 19 bases sitting between them. CDR3 in amino acids: CASSLGVGQGVGEQYF. DNA for the CDR3: TGCGCCAGCAGCTTGGGCGTAGGCCAGGGTGTAGGCGAGCAGTACTTC.

This clonotype has a handful of counts. The chain is built from TRBV29-1 and TRBJ1-1; no clear D gene. Trimming left V 0 bases short and J 10 bases short, with 9 bases between. The CDR3 length is 11 residues. Germline CDR1 reads SQVTM; CDR2 reads ANQGSEA. CDR3 bases: TGCAGCGTTGAAGAGGTACGCGGAGCTTTCTTT. It codes for CSVEEVRGAFF.

This clonotype was counted between two and nine times. This chain joins TRBV20-1 and TRBJ1-1; TRBD1 might be the D (6 bases). This CDR3 has 14 residues. Germline assignment: CDR1 DFQATT and CDR2 SNEGSKA (reference sequence). Trimming left V 6 bases short and J 5 bases short, with 19 bases between. The DNA for the CDR3 is TGCAGTGCCCGGACCTCCCTAGGGGGAACTGAAGCTTTCTTT. It is translated as CSARTSLGGTEAFF.

V and J are TRBV29-1 and TRBJ2-4; possibly TRBD1 or TRBD2 for D (5 bases each). Germline CDR1 reads SQVTM; CDR2 reads ANQGSEA. Trimming cost V 4 bases and J 0 bases, with 10 bases left between them. This CDR3 contains 14 residues. The CDR3: CSVGDGLAKNIQYF. CDR3 sequence (DNA): TGCAGCGTTGGGGACGGATTAGCCAAAAACATTCAGTACTTC.

The chain carries TRBV6-1 and TRBJ2-1, with 13 bases fitting TRBD2. The CDR3 is 14 amino acids. Germline loops: CDR1 MNHNS, CDR2 SASEGT. Losses at the gene ends were 8 bases for V and 7 bases for J; bases not matched to a gene: 5. The CDR3 DNA follows: TGTGCCAGCGGACTAGCGGGAGAATGGAATGAGCAGTTCTTC. Protein sequence: CASGLAGEWNEQFF.

J is TRBJ1-1 and V is TRBV5-1; possibly TRBD1 for D (6 bases). V was cut by 2 bases and J by 6 bases, with 17 bases left in between. CDR1 SGHRS and CDR2 YFSETQ come from the germline V gene. This CDR3 comprises 15 residues. Here the CDR3 reads CASSLTQGNNAEAFF. The CDR3 DNA reads as TGCGCCAGCAGCTTAACCCAGGGGAATAATGCTGAAGCTTTCTTT.

This clonotype has more than one count but fewer than ten. DNA for the CDR3: TGCGCCAGCAGCTTGCCCGAACCTCTAGCCAAAAACATTCAGTACTTC. This translates into CASSLPEPLAKNIQYF. The chain couples TRBV5-1 to TRBJ2-4; D gene uncertain. The CDR3 consists of 16 residues. Trimming took 1 base from V and 0 from J, leaving 11 bases between them. Germline values: CDR1 SGHRS, CDR2 YFSETQ.

The CDR3 is CASSQDTMDGYTF. The CDR3 DNA is TGTGCCAGCAGCCAAGACACTATGGATGGCTACACCTTC. The rearrangement links TRBV3-1 to TRBJ1-2; no reliable D call. The V gene's germline CDR1 is LGHDT and CDR2 YNNKEL (reference sequence). CDR3 length: 13 residues. V was trimmed by 0 bases and J by 6 bases, leaving 8 bases between them.

Ten or more counts support this clonotype. This chain joins TRBV7-9 and TRBJ2-2, with D unclear. This CDR3 has 11 residues. Germline V gene sequence: CDR1 SEHNR, CDR2 FQNEAQ (reference sequence). V dropped 2 bases and J dropped 7 bases, with 2 bases sitting between them. This chain's CDR3 is CASSLLGELFF. The CDR3 DNA sequence: TGTGCCAGCAGCTTACTCGGGGAGCTGTTTTTT.